The T cell receptor beta chain under discussion was sequenced for a study of T-cell reconstitution after alpha-beta-depleted transplantation in children. On this clonotype: Its target is not known.

V lost 5 bases to trimming and J lost 7 bases; unmatched junction nucleotides: 12. CDR3 length: 15 amino acids. CDR1 and CDR2 from the germline V gene are SGHTA and FQGNSA. Unique molecular identifiers featured in how the TCRbeta library was prepared. Each CDR3 protein is one row after TCRdb ran MiXCR on the PCR reads. In the table there are 900,000 or so distinct CDR3 sequences, approximately 15% of which are singletons. Findings and limits, study-wide: It was newly produced T cells that mostly accounted for T-cell counts and diversity one year after transplant. It was surviving recipient T cells and thymic progenitors that gave some patients high TCRbeta diversity at day 60. Where alpha-beta T cells came from about two months after transplant was reportedly several hundred expanded graft clones.

Sample: PBMCs, mostly from graft donor cells, taken 360 days after TCRalphabeta/CD19-depleted stem cell transplant. This clonotype was sampled from a male patient younger than 18 who had a stem cell transplant for acute lymphoblastic leukemia, so the T cells may come from the graft donor. The gene calls are TRBV7-2 and TRBJ1-2, with TRBD1 identical over 8 bases. The CDR3 nucleotides read TGTGCCAGCAGCATGCCCCCGGGACAGGTATCTGGCTACACCTTC. Its translation: CASSMPPGQVSGYTF.